This TCR beta chain was recorded in a study of radiotherapy plus CTLA-4 blockade in lung cancer. Unmatched junction bases numbered 4, after V lost 2 bases and J lost 1 base. CDR3 length: 15 residues. The germline gives CDR1 LNHNV, CDR2 YYDKDF (reference sequence). Only in-frame clones appear in the TCRdb table, and some are missing; sequencing was by immunoSEQ multiplex PCR. The sample shows roughly 45,000 clones, roughly 59% of them seen only once. This sequence originates from a human donor with non-small cell lung cancer who had a partial response to radiotherapy plus ipilimumab. The sample was peripheral blood, taken from a patient treated with radiotherapy plus ipilimumab. The chain uses TRBV15 and TRBJ2-5, with 7 bases lining up with TRBD2. CDR3 nucleotide sequence: TGTGCCACCAGCAGACCGAGCGGGACCCAAGAGACCCAGTACTTC. Translated: CATSRPSGTQETQYF.